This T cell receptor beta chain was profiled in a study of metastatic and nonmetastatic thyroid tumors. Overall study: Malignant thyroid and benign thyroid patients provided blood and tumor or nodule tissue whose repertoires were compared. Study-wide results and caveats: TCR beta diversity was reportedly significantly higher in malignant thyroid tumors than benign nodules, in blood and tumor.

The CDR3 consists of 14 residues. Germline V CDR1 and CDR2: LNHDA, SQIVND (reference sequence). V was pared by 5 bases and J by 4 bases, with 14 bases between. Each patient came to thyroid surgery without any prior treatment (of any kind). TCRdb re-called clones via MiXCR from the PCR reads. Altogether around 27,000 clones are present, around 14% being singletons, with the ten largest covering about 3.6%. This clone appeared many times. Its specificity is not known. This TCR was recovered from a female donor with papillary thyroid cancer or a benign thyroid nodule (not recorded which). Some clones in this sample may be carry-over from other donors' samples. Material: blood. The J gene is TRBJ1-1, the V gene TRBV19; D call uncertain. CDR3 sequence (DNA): TGTGCCAGTAGTGGCGCAGGCTGGAGCACTGAAGCTTTCTTT. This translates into CASSGAGWSTEAFF.